The next 2 T cell receptor beta chains were all read from a single sample in a study of chemoradiotherapy in HPV16-positive cancers (dated 2022 in TCRdb). Receptors were amplified or captured by the immunoSEQ multiplex PCR assay. The source is immuneACCESS, and TCRdb retained only in-frame sequences with V and J called. Part of the clones is not carried over; for the studies checked, unresolved V genes explain less than half of this, and the remainder is unexplained. For this sample there are around 750 clones; over 65% appear just once. The top ten clones comprise approximately 14% of the sample. Sequences were derived from tumor tissue, sampled from a patient who underwent chemoradiotherapy. The receptors here all came from a human donor with HPV-associated anogenital cancer.

The J gene is TRBJ2-1, the V gene TRBV28; perhaps TRBD2 as D (6 bases). CDR3 length: 13 amino acids. The germline V gene has CDR1 MDHEN and CDR2 SYDVKM. V was clipped by 7 bases and J by 8 bases, with 15 bases between them. The CDR3 bases are TGTGCCAGCACCCCGGCGGGACGGGATGAGCAGTTCTTC. This gives the protein CASTPAGRDEQFF.

The J gene is TRBJ1-2, the V gene TRBV5-4; D is ambiguous. The ends were cut back, 5 bases at V and 3 bases at J, with 17 bases in the middle. The CDR3 is made up of 15 amino acids. Germline-derived CDR1 and CDR2 are SGHNT and YYREEE (reference sequence). The DNA for the CDR3 is TGTGCCAGCAGTTTAGGAAGGTCGTCGGACTATGGCTACACCTTC. This sequence encodes CASSLGRSSDYGYTF.